Presented here are 4 T cell receptor beta chains from one specimen sequenced in a study of cytomegalovirus exposure and HLA in healthy donors. Both 60 Vbeta primers and 13 Jbeta primers went into the PCR. Produced via immunoSEQ multiplex PCR; TCRdb's table is partial and in-frame only. The table records under 200,000 clones, 82% of them present only once. Sequenced input: PBMCs. Receptors were obtained from a male donor in good health and CMV-seronegative.

V and J are TRBV28 and TRBJ2-3; 10 bases align to TRBD2. V lost 5 bases and J lost 8; bases outside the gene matches: 13. The CDR3 has 16 residues. The germline V gene has CDR1 MDHEN and CDR2 SYDVKM. The CDR3 DNA is TGTGCCAGCAGTCCTAGCGGGAGTGGGGGTTTTGCTACGCAGTATTTT. Encoded protein: CASSPSGSGGFATQYF.

The chain uses TRBV5-1 and TRBJ1-1, with TRBD1 matching over 8 bases. The CDR3 loop spans 16 amino acids. Germline lookup yields CDR1 SGHRS and CDR2 YFSETQ. V lost 4 bases and J lost 3; bases outside the gene matches: 11. For the CDR3, the DNA is TGCGCCAGCAGCCCGGGGACAGGAATATTGGACACTGAAGCTTTCTTT. Protein sequence: CASSPGTGILDTEAFF.

The rearrangement uses TRBV18 and TRBJ1-3; 8 bases are a match to TRBD1. The germline CDR1 and CDR2 sequences are KGHSH and LQKENI. The V segment lost 5 bases and the J segment 0 bases; nucleotides outside the gene matches: 9. The CDR3 loop spans 17 amino acids. The CDR3 loop reads CASSLRTGTSSGNTIYF. CDR3 sequence (DNA): TGTGCCAGCTCATTACGGACAGGGACAAGCTCTGGAAACACCATATATTTT.

The chain combines TRBV6-6 with TRBJ2-7; 14 bases are a match to TRBD2. This CDR3 has 15 residues. The V gene's germline CDR1 is MNHNY and CDR2 SVGAGI (reference sequence). The ends lost 4 bases at V and 3 bases at J; junction bases unmatched: 2. The CDR3: CASSSGTSGSYEQYF. CDR3 in DNA: TGTGCCAGCAGTTCGGGGACTAGCGGGAGCTACGAGCAGTACTTC.